Listed below are T cell receptor beta chains from one sample, sequenced in a study of blood T cells in healthy people across ages. Via MiXCR, TCRdb re-called the 5' RACE reads, giving one row per CDR3 protein. The repertoire holds approximately 690,000 distinct CDR3 sequences, with less than 45% as singletons. The source material was blood. The source of these receptors is a man of 80 years or more in good health. Both conserved end residues are part of each CDR3. Fields, in order: J gene, D gene, V gene, clone size, CDR3 protein, CDR3 DNA. The D gene is left open where the match is weak. Only some rows state a clone size, as once, few, many or a class for expanded clones.

j_call: TRBJ2-7
d_call: -
v_call: TRBV12-5
clone_size: many
cdr3_aa: CASGLWGPYEQYF
cdr3_nt: TGTGCTAGTGGTTTGTGGGGGCCCTACGAGCAGTACTTC

j_call: TRBJ2-5
d_call: -
v_call: TRBV3-1
clone_size: -
cdr3_aa: CASSRGLPNEQYF
cdr3_nt: TGTGCCAGCAGCCGTGGACTACCAAATGAGCAGTACTTC

j_call: TRBJ2-7
d_call: TRBD2
v_call: TRBV29-1
clone_size: few
cdr3_aa: CSVKGLAEPLSYNEQYF
cdr3_nt: TGCAGCGTGAAAGGACTAGCGGAACCCCTCTCCTACAATGAGCAGTACTTC

j_call: TRBJ1-1
d_call: -
v_call: TRBV6-2/TRBV6-3
clone_size: -
cdr3_aa: CASTSLPTEAFF
cdr3_nt: TGTGCCAGCACAAGTCTTCCCACTGAAGCTTTCTTT

j_call: TRBJ2-5
d_call: -
v_call: TRBV28
clone_size: -
cdr3_aa: CASSPRDNRVETQYF
cdr3_nt: TGTGCCAGCAGTCCCCGGGACAACCGGGTGGAGACCCAGTACTTC

j_call: TRBJ2-7
d_call: TRBD1
v_call: TRBV20-1
clone_size: few
cdr3_aa: CSVQPGQGVSYEQYF
cdr3_nt: TGCAGTGTTCAACCGGGACAGGGGGTTTCCTACGAGCAGTACTTC

j_call: TRBJ2-7
d_call: TRBD1
v_call: TRBV30
clone_size: -
cdr3_aa: CAWSGTGSSYEQYF
cdr3_nt: TGTGCCTGGTCCGGGACAGGGAGCTCCTACGAGCAGTACTTC

j_call: TRBJ2-1
d_call: -
v_call: TRBV9
clone_size: -
cdr3_aa: CASTKDQVSSYNEQFF
cdr3_nt: TGTGCCAGCACAAAGGATCAGGTGAGCTCCTACAATGAGCAGTTCTTC

j_call: TRBJ1-1
d_call: -
v_call: TRBV7-2
clone_size: -
cdr3_aa: CASSPGGSDTEAFF
cdr3_nt: TGTGCCAGCAGCCCGGGGGGTTCAGACACTGAAGCTTTCTTT

j_call: TRBJ2-4
d_call: TRBD2
v_call: TRBV6-2/TRBV6-3
clone_size: -
cdr3_aa: CASSYSKRGSSEREQYF
cdr3_nt: TGTGCCAGCAGTTACTCGAAGCGGGGCTCTAGCGAGAGGGAGCAGTACTTC

j_call: TRBJ1-1
d_call: TRBD1
v_call: TRBV6-6
clone_size: -
cdr3_aa: CASSYSDRGIEAFF
cdr3_nt: TGTGCCAGCAGTTACTCGGACAGGGGGATTGAAGCTTTCTTT

j_call: TRBJ2-3
d_call: -
v_call: TRBV16
clone_size: -
cdr3_aa: CASSQLAEGDTQYF
cdr3_nt: TGTGCCAGCAGCCAACTTGCGGAAGGAGATACGCAGTATTTT

j_call: TRBJ2-3
d_call: TRBD1
v_call: TRBV6-2/TRBV6-3
clone_size: -
cdr3_aa: CASSYSREDRVTDTQYF
cdr3_nt: TGTGCCAGCAGTTACTCGAGGGAGGACAGGGTCACAGATACGCAGTATTTT

j_call: TRBJ2-3
d_call: -
v_call: TRBV25-1
clone_size: few
cdr3_aa: CASSDAGPDTQYF
cdr3_nt: TGTGCCAGCAGTGATGCAGGTCCAGATACGCAGTATTTT

j_call: TRBJ2-7
d_call: TRBD1
v_call: TRBV14
clone_size: few
cdr3_aa: CASSQALGQGAYEQYF
cdr3_nt: TGTGCCAGCAGCCAAGCCCTAGGACAGGGGGCATACGAGCAGTACTTC

j_call: TRBJ2-3
d_call: -
v_call: TRBV20-1
clone_size: many
cdr3_aa: CSAMRADTQYF
cdr3_nt: TGCAGTGCTATGAGAGCAGATACGCAGTATTTT

j_call: TRBJ1-3
d_call: -
v_call: TRBV4-2
clone_size: many
cdr3_aa: CASSLQTTGNTIYF
cdr3_nt: TGTGCCAGCAGCCTTCAGACTACTGGAAACACCATATATTTT

j_call: TRBJ2-1
d_call: -
v_call: TRBV3-1
clone_size: few
cdr3_aa: CASSQVGGLYNEQFF
cdr3_nt: TGTGCCAGCAGCCAAGTGGGGGGGCTCTACAATGAGCAGTTCTTC

j_call: TRBJ2-3
d_call: TRBD2
v_call: TRBV7-6
clone_size: few
cdr3_aa: CASSSPAGDLKGTDTQYF
cdr3_nt: TGTGCCAGCAGCTCCCCGGCGGGGGACCTCAAAGGTACAGATACGCAGTATTTT

j_call: TRBJ1-4
d_call: -
v_call: TRBV18
clone_size: -
cdr3_aa: CASSPDSEKLFF
cdr3_nt: TGTGCCAGCTCACCAGATTCAGAGAAACTGTTTTTT

j_call: TRBJ2-3
d_call: TRBD2
v_call: TRBV20-1
clone_size: -
cdr3_aa: CSALDSGRAITDTQYF
cdr3_nt: TGCAGTGCTCTTGATAGCGGGAGGGCCATCACAGATACGCAGTATTTT

j_call: TRBJ2-5
d_call: -
v_call: TRBV7-2
clone_size: -
cdr3_aa: CASSSDPRETQYF
cdr3_nt: TGTGCCAGCAGCTCAGACCCGCGGGAGACCCAGTACTTC

j_call: TRBJ2-1
d_call: -
v_call: TRBV6-1
clone_size: -
cdr3_aa: CASSEGLGMNEQFF
cdr3_nt: TGTGCCAGCAGTGAAGGTTTGGGAATGAATGAGCAGTTCTTC

j_call: TRBJ2-5
d_call: -
v_call: TRBV28
clone_size: -
cdr3_aa: CASTQYGSDYNEQYF
cdr3_nt: TGTGCCAGCACTCAATACGGGAGTGATTACAATGAGCAGTACTTC

j_call: TRBJ2-7
d_call: TRBD2
v_call: TRBV27
clone_size: -
cdr3_aa: CASSPNPGLAGGPGYEQYF
cdr3_nt: TGTGCCAGCAGTCCTAACCCCGGACTAGCGGGAGGGCCGGGTTACGAGCAGTACTTC

j_call: TRBJ2-1
d_call: TRBD2
v_call: TRBV20-1
clone_size: few
cdr3_aa: CSATGREGRYNEQFF
cdr3_nt: TGCAGTGCTACGGGGCGGGAGGGCCGCTACAATGAGCAGTTCTTC

j_call: TRBJ1-6
d_call: TRBD1
v_call: TRBV5-1
clone_size: few
cdr3_aa: CASSFRTGSDSPLHF
cdr3_nt: TGCGCCAGCAGCTTCAGGACAGGGAGTGATTCACCCCTCCACTTT

j_call: TRBJ2-1
d_call: -
v_call: TRBV6-1
clone_size: -
cdr3_aa: CASSELGGGEQFF
cdr3_nt: TGTGCCAGCAGTGAATTGGGTGGTGGTGAGCAGTTCTTC

j_call: TRBJ2-7
d_call: -
v_call: TRBV7-2
clone_size: -
cdr3_aa: CASSTGSTISYNEQYF
cdr3_nt: TGTGCCAGCAGCACAGGGTCCACCATTTCCTACAATGAGCAGTACTTC

j_call: TRBJ2-5
d_call: -
v_call: TRBV7-6
clone_size: few
cdr3_aa: CASSLLRGRETTGQYF
cdr3_nt: TGTGCCAGCAGCTTATTAAGGGGCAGGGAAACTACGGGGCAGTACTTC

j_call: TRBJ1-6
d_call: -
v_call: TRBV10-3
clone_size: few
cdr3_aa: CAISENTSPLHF
cdr3_nt: TGTGCCATCAGTGAAAATACTTCACCCCTCCACTTT

j_call: TRBJ2-1
d_call: TRBD2
v_call: TRBV7-2
clone_size: -
cdr3_aa: CASSLSSGRNEQFF
cdr3_nt: TGTGCCAGCAGCTTATCTAGCGGGAGGAATGAGCAGTTCTTC

j_call: TRBJ2-7
d_call: -
v_call: TRBV7-2
clone_size: -
cdr3_aa: CASSPGPLYEQYF
cdr3_nt: TGTGCCAGCAGCCCCGGGCCCCTCTACGAGCAGTACTTC

j_call: TRBJ2-7
d_call: -
v_call: TRBV3-1
clone_size: -
cdr3_aa: CASSPGDRPHEQYF
cdr3_nt: TGTGCCAGCAGCCCGGGCGACCGCCCCCACGAGCAGTACTTC

j_call: TRBJ1-2
d_call: -
v_call: TRBV25-1
clone_size: once
cdr3_aa: CASSALTGRGNYGYTF
cdr3_nt: TGTGCCAGCAGTGCTTTAACAGGGCGAGGTAACTATGGCTACACCTTC

j_call: TRBJ2-1
d_call: -
v_call: TRBV7-3
clone_size: -
cdr3_aa: CASSPRGQPYNEQFF
cdr3_nt: TGTGCCAGCAGCCCGCGGGGACAGCCTTACAATGAGCAGTTCTTC

j_call: TRBJ2-7
d_call: TRBD2
v_call: TRBV4-3
clone_size: -
cdr3_aa: CASSQGSASGSSPHEQYF
cdr3_nt: TGCGCCAGCAGCCAAGGTTCGGCTAGCGGGAGCTCCCCCCACGAGCAGTACTTC

j_call: TRBJ2-4
d_call: -
v_call: TRBV10-2
clone_size: few
cdr3_aa: CASSDSGRKNIQYF
cdr3_nt: TGCGCCAGCAGTGATTCCGGAAGAAAAAACATTCAGTACTTC

j_call: TRBJ2-4
d_call: TRBD1
v_call: TRBV15
clone_size: -
cdr3_aa: CATSTGGPENIQYF
cdr3_nt: TGTGCCACCAGCACAGGGGGCCCGGAAAACATTCAGTACTTC

j_call: TRBJ2-6
d_call: -
v_call: TRBV4-2
clone_size: -
cdr3_aa: CASSQGGALSGANVLTF
cdr3_nt: TGTGCCAGCAGCCAAGGGGGGGCTCTCTCTGGGGCCAACGTCCTGACTTTC

j_call: TRBJ1-2
d_call: TRBD1
v_call: TRBV29-1
clone_size: few
cdr3_aa: CSVVQDRGVGYTF
cdr3_nt: TGCAGCGTTGTTCAAGACAGGGGGGTTGGCTACACCTTC

j_call: TRBJ2-7
d_call: -
v_call: TRBV7-6
clone_size: -
cdr3_aa: CASSPHPTGESYEQYF
cdr3_nt: TGTGCCAGCAGCCCTCACCCGACAGGTGAGAGCTACGAGCAGTACTTC

j_call: TRBJ2-1
d_call: -
v_call: TRBV9
clone_size: -
cdr3_aa: CASSPQTGLSYNEQFF
cdr3_nt: TGTGCCAGCAGCCCTCAGACAGGCCTCTCCTACAATGAGCAGTTCTTC